A selection of T cell receptor beta chains follows, all from one sample in a study of shared clonotypes between healthy human individuals. Sequenced by immunoSEQ multiplex PCR; TCRdb stores in-frame clones only, minus some. The repertoire holds roughly 810,000 clones, with about 97% as singletons. Sequencing was carried out using naive CD8+ T cells sorted from blood. Source of these receptors: a man aged 30 to 39 in good health. The CDR3 runs from the conserved cysteine through the conserved F or W. Fields, in order: clone size, V gene, D gene, J gene, CDR3 protein, CDR3 DNA. D genes are given only for firm matches. Clone size appears in some rows only: once, few, many, or a class for an expanded clone.

>-|TRBV29-1|-|TRBJ2-1
CSYWGNHNEQFF
TGCAGCTACTGGGGTAACCACAATGAGCAGTTCTTC
>once|TRBV4-1|-|TRBJ2-3
CASGAVLGDTQYF
TGCGCCAGCGGGGCGGTCCTGGGAGATACGCAGTATTTT
>-|TRBV6-5|-|TRBJ2-3
CASSWKGSPDTQYF
TGTGCCAGCAGTTGGAAAGGGTCCCCAGATACGCAGTATTTT
>once|TRBV29-1|TRBD2|TRBJ2-7
CSVEPSGRGEQYF
TGCAGCGTTGAACCTAGCGGGAGAGGAGAGCAGTACTTC
>-|TRBV28|TRBD2|TRBJ2-3
CASSRRESPDTQYF
TGTGCCAGCAGTCGGCGGGAGTCTCCAGATACGCAGTATTTT
>-|TRBV7-2|TRBD1|TRBJ2-7
CASSVRDSHSSYEQYF
TGTGCCAGCAGCGTCCGGGACAGCCATAGCTCCTACGAGCAGTACTTC
>-|TRBV15|-|TRBJ2-1
CATSSNREQFF
TGTGCCACCAGCAGTAATCGGGAGCAGTTCTTC
>-|TRBV2|TRBD2|TRBJ2-2
CASTGLATNTGELFF
TGTGCCAGCACTGGACTAGCGACGAACACCGGGGAGCTGTTTTTT
>-|TRBV4-1|TRBD2|TRBJ2-7
CASSQGGGREDEQYF
TGCGCCAGCAGCCAAGGCGGCGGGAGAGAAGACGAGCAGTACTTC
>-|TRBV9|-|TRBJ2-2
CASAETNTGELFF
TGTGCCAGCGCCGAAACTAACACCGGGGAGCTGTTTTTT
>-|TRBV5-1|TRBD1|TRBJ2-3
CASRDRVKRTMPDTQYF
TGCGCCAGCCGGGACAGGGTAAAGAGGACGATGCCAGATACGCAGTATTTT
>-|TRBV7-9|-|TRBJ2-3
CASSLDRTDIQDTQYF
TGTGCCAGCAGCTTAGACCGGACAGATATCCAGGATACGCAGTATTTT
>-|TRBV28|-|TRBJ2-2
CASSFPPGQTNTGELFF
TGTGCCAGCAGTTTCCCCCCGGGACAAACGAACACCGGGGAGCTGTTTTTT
>-|TRBV27|-|TRBJ2-7
CASSSSGTLRYEQYF
TGTGCCAGCAGTTCATCCGGGACACTTCGGTACGAGCAGTACTTC
>-|TRBV11-3|-|TRBJ2-2
CASSFGGNTGELFF
TGTGCCAGCAGCTTTGGCGGGAACACCGGGGAGCTGTTTTTT
>once|TRBV28|-|TRBJ1-5
CASSLRGYQPQHF
TGTGCCAGCAGTTTACGGGGTTATCAGCCCCAGCATTTT
>-|TRBV28|-|TRBJ1-1
CASTALTENTEAFF
TGTGCCAGCACCGCCCTGACAGAAAACACTGAAGCTTTCTTT
>-|TRBV7-9|TRBD1|TRBJ2-2
CASSLTGVPGELFF
TGTGCCAGCAGCTTGACAGGGGTTCCCGGGGAGCTGTTTTTT
>-|TRBV11-2|-|TRBJ2-7
CASSLFTDSYEQYF
TGTGCCAGCAGCTTATTTACGGACTCCTACGAGCAGTACTTC
>-|TRBV6-5|-|TRBJ1-2
CASSYFARDRNYGYTF
TGTGCCAGCAGTTACTTTGCCCGGGACCGAAACTATGGCTACACCTTC
>-|TRBV15|TRBD2|TRBJ2-3
CATSREFPGTSDTDTQYF
TGTGCCACCAGCAGAGAATTCCCCGGGACTAGCGACACAGATACGCAGTATTTT
>-|TRBV28|TRBD1|TRBJ1-1
CASRRDRREAFF
TGTGCCAGCAGACGGGACAGAAGAGAAGCTTTCTTT
>once|TRBV11-2|-|TRBJ2-7
CASSLVGGTPTYEQYF
TGTGCCAGCAGCTTAGTAGGGGGGACACCAACCTACGAGCAGTACTTC
>-|TRBV7-9|-|TRBJ2-2
CASSLAENTGELFF
TGTGCCAGCAGCTTAGCGGAGAACACCGGGGAGCTGTTTTTT
>-|TRBV29-1|TRBD2|TRBJ2-7
CSVGGLDPSEQYF
TGCAGCGTTGGGGGACTAGATCCCTCGGAGCAGTACTTC
>-|TRBV29-1|-|TRBJ2-5
CSVEDARDSKETQYF
TGCAGCGTTGAAGATGCCCGGGACTCCAAAGAGACCCAGTACTTC
>-|TRBV6-6|TRBD1|TRBJ2-7
CASSYRTGSWEQYF
TGTGCCAGCAGTTATAGGACAGGGTCATGGGAGCAGTACTTC
>-|TRBV5-1|-|TRBJ2-1
CASSLGDTSTDEQFF
TGCGCCAGCAGCTTGGGGGATACTAGTACAGATGAGCAGTTCTTC
>-|TRBV29-1|-|TRBJ1-3
CSVVLGRLAGNTIYF
TGCAGCGTTGTCCTCGGCAGATTAGCCGGAAACACCATATATTTT
>-|TRBV11-2|-|TRBJ2-5
CASSLDSLGWVIQETQYF
TGTGCCAGCAGCTTAGATAGTTTGGGGTGGGTCATCCAAGAGACCCAGTACTTC
>-|TRBV27|-|TRBJ1-5
CASSLFWGQPQHF
TGTGCCAGCAGTTTATTTTGGGGTCAGCCCCAGCATTTT
>-|TRBV27|-|TRBJ1-1
CASSSGQGLNTEAFF
TGTGCCAGCAGTAGTGGGCAGGGTCTGAACACTGAAGCTTTCTTT
>-|TRBV29-1|TRBD2|TRBJ2-3
CSVGLAGGSDTQYF
TGCAGCGTTGGACTAGCGGGAGGTTCGGATACGCAGTATTTT
>once|TRBV15|-|TRBJ2-5
CATSTLLGRETQYF
TGTGCCACCAGCACTTTACTAGGGAGGGAGACCCAGTACTTC
>-|TRBV7-9|TRBD1|TRBJ1-1
CASSSNHRGGTEAFF
TGTGCCAGCAGCTCGAACCACAGGGGAGGGACTGAAGCTTTCTTT